These 18 T cell receptor beta chains share one sample of origin, sequenced in a study of shared clonotypes between healthy human individuals. Assay: immunoSEQ multiplex PCR; the TCRdb copy retains only in-frame clones and omits some. The profile shows roughly 2.2 million clones, 85% to 95% of them singletons. Sample: naive CD4+ T cells from PBMCs. The subset is: CD45RA+ positively selected. These receptors were collected from a man younger than 35 in good health. Some clones in this sample may be carry-over from other donors' samples.

The chain couples TRBV5-1 to TRBJ1-2; 9 positions agree with TRBD1. In germline, CDR1 is SGHRS, CDR2 YFSETQ. V lost 3 bases, J lost 4 bases, and 7 bases stayed unmatched. The CDR3 contains 15 residues. The CDR3 region has the DNA TGCGCCAGCAGCTCTCTCTCGGGACAGGGCTATGGCTACACCTTC. Its protein product is CASSSLSGQGYGYTF.

The V and J genes are TRBV30 and TRBJ1-3; 9 bases agree with TRBD1. V lost 3 bases and J lost 1; bases outside the gene matches: 13. This CDR3 is built from 18 residues. The V gene's germline CDR1 is GTSNPN and CDR2 SVGIG (reference sequence). The DNA for the CDR3 is TGTGCCTGGAGACCTTTTTGGACAGGGGACAAATCTGGAAACACCATATATTTT. Protein product: CAWRPFWTGDKSGNTIYF.

The chain carries TRBV6-5 and TRBJ2-3, with D maybe TRBD1 (5 bases). The CDR3 has 14 residues. V was shortened by 6 bases and J by 8 bases, with 18 bases between the two germline ends. Germline V gives CDR1 MNHEY, CDR2 SVGAGI. CDR3 region: CASRTQVQGATQYF. The CDR3, as DNA: TGTGCCAGCAGGACACAGGTGCAGGGCGCTACGCAGTATTTT.

This clone occurred once. The J gene is TRBJ2-1, the V gene TRBV11-3; either TRBD1 or TRBD2 may fit D (6 bases each). Looked up from germline, CDR1 is SGHNT and CDR2 is YENEEA. The CDR3 extends over 15 amino acids. The germline V and J ends were trimmed by 5 bases and 5 bases, with 16 bases remaining between them. CDR3: CASSPGGGNHNEQFF. For the CDR3, the DNA is TGTGCCAGCAGCCCCGGGGGCGGAAATCACAATGAGCAGTTCTTC.

The rearrangement uses TRBV29-1 and TRBJ2-1; 9 bases are a match to TRBD1. The CDR3 is made up of 15 amino acids. V dropped 1 base and J dropped 3; count of bases not matched to a gene: 4. The germline gives CDR1 SQVTM, CDR2 ANQGSEA. CDR3 protein: CSVEGGQGIYNEQFF. As DNA, the CDR3 is TGCAGCGTTGAAGGCGGACAGGGGATCTACAATGAGCAGTTCTTC.

V is TRBV5-4 and J is TRBJ2-3; TRBD2 aligns across 11 bases. This CDR3 has 15 amino acids. The germline V gene encodes CDR1 SGHNT and CDR2 YYREEE (reference sequence). The ends lost 3 bases at V and 2 bases at J; junction bases unmatched: 2. The CDR3 DNA sequence: TGTGCCAGCAGCTCGACTAGCGGGATCACAGATACGCAGTATTTT. It specifies CASSSTSGITDTQYF.

For this clone: The identical CDR3 is also encoded by other nucleotide sequences in the sample. The chain carries TRBV11-2 and TRBJ1-3; D gene ambiguous. Trimming pared 1 base from V and 0 bases from J, leaving 7 bases between. The germline V gene has CDR1 SGHAT and CDR2 FQNNGV. The CDR3 sequence is 15 residues long. The chain's CDR3 is CASSLGGFSGNTIYF. The DNA for the CDR3 is TGTGCCAGCAGCTTAGGGGGATTCTCTGGAAACACCATATATTTT. Looking up the rest from reference TRBV11-2 and TRBJ1-3 gives the full variable domain: EAGVAQSPRYKIIEKRQSVAFWCNPISGHATLYWYQQILGQGPKLLIQFQNNGVVDDSQLPKDRFSAERLKGVDSTLKIQPAKLEDSAVYLCASSLGGFSGNTIYFGEGSWLTVV.

DNA for the CDR3: TGCGCCAGCAGCTTGGGGGCTAGCGGGGGTAGCACAGATACGCAGTATTTT. It is translated as CASSLGASGGSTDTQYF. The V and J genes are TRBV5-1 and TRBJ2-3, with TRBD2 identical over 10 bases. The CDR3 covers 17 residues. After removal of 0 bases from V and 0 bases from J, the junction contained 4 bases not matched to a gene. Per the germline V gene, CDR1 is SGHRS and CDR2 is YFSETQ.

In nucleotides, the CDR3 is TGTGCCAGCAGTTCCTGGACAGGGGGCTATAATTCACCCCTCCACTTT. The encoded protein is CASSSWTGGYNSPLHF. The chain is built from TRBV27 and TRBJ1-6; the match to TRBD1 covers 10 bases. Unmatched junction bases numbered 3, after V lost 4 bases and J lost 3 bases. CDR1 is MNHEY and CDR2 is SMNVEV in the germline V gene (reference sequence). The CDR3 has 16 amino acids.

The chain joins TRBV10-3 to TRBJ2-4, with TRBD1 matching 10 bases. Germline assignment: CDR1 ENHRY and CDR2 SYGVKD. J gave up 8 bases and V 10 bases, and 2 bases lay outside the gene matches. The CDR3 contains 11 residues. The CDR3 DNA reads TGTGCCAGCGGACAGGGGGACATTCAGTACTTC. Protein sequence: CASGQGDIQYF.

The chain joins TRBV30 to TRBJ1-1; D uncertain. CDR3 size: 15 residues. Germline CDR1 GTSNPN, CDR2 SVGIG (reference sequence). Deletions cut 0 bases from V and 3 bases from J, with 14 bases between. CDR3 residues: CAWSVSSLPYTEAFF. The DNA for the CDR3 is TGTGCCTGGAGTGTATCTAGTCTGCCCTACACTGAAGCTTTCTTT.

The chain joins TRBV7-9 to TRBJ1-2; tentative D call: TRBD1 (5 bases). The CDR3 length is 15 residues. The V end lost 0 bases, the J end lost 6 bases, and 14 bases lay between the germline ends. Looked up from germline, CDR1 is SEHNR and CDR2 is FQNEAQ (reference sequence). The CDR3 DNA follows: TGTGCCAGCAGCTTAGCCGAAGGCAGGGTGGATGGCTACACCTTC. The encoded protein is CASSLAEGRVDGYTF.

V usage is TRBV11-2 and J usage is TRBJ1-2; D is undetermined. Germline V gives CDR1 SGHAT, CDR2 FQNNGV. V lost 2 bases and J lost 0, with 7 bases in between. The CDR3 loop spans 14 amino acids. CDR3 residues: CASSLSATNYGYTF. DNA of the CDR3: TGTGCCAGCAGCTTATCTGCAACTAACTATGGCTACACCTTC.

The gene calls are TRBV5-1 and TRBJ1-1; TRBD1 might be the D (5 bases). The V and J ends lost 2 bases and 6 bases respectively, with 14 bases between them. CDR1 is SGHRS and CDR2 is YFSETQ in the germline V gene. The CDR3 length is 14 residues. The CDR3 spells CASSFGASGPEAFF. CDR3 DNA sequence: TGCGCCAGCAGCTTTGGGGCATCGGGCCCTGAAGCTTTCTTT.

This chain connects TRBV14 to TRBJ2-2; possible D gene TRBD2, 6 bases. V lost 3 bases, J lost 5 bases, and 13 bases lay in between. Germline V lookup: CDR1 SGHDN, CDR2 FVKESK. This CDR3 region has 15 residues. The CDR3 here is CASSQATRGTGELFF. In DNA form, the CDR3 reads TGTGCCAGCAGCCAGGCTACCCGGGGGACCGGGGAGCTGTTTTTT.

J is TRBJ2-5 and V is TRBV11-2; TRBD2 aligns across 10 bases. Looked up from germline, CDR1 is SGHAT and CDR2 is FQNNGV. The V and J ends lost 5 bases and 5 bases, in that order; junction bases with no gene match: 11. CDR3 size: 16 residues. The CDR3 nucleotides read TGTGCCAGCAGCCGTCGTAGCGGGGGGAACCGGGAGACCCAGTACTTC. Residues: CASSRRSGGNRETQYF. The full variable domain, with the rest looked up from reference TRBV11-2 and TRBJ2-5, is EAGVAQSPRYKIIEKRQSVAFWCNPISGHATLYWYQQILGQGPKLLIQFQNNGVVDDSQLPKDRFSAERLKGVDSTLKIQPAKLEDSAVYLCASSRRSGGNRETQYFGPGTRLLVL.

Note on this clone: An end of the junction differs from the germline gene, which may be a read error. The V gene is TRBV28, the J gene TRBJ2-3; TRBD2 agrees at 9 bases. Per germline, CDR1 MDHEN and CDR2 SYDVKM. This CDR3 is built from 16 residues. The CDR3 DNA sequence: TGTGCCAGCAGCTTATTAGCGGGAGAGAGGGCAGATACGCAGTATTTT. Translated: CASSLLAGERADTQYF.

The genes are TRBV4-1 and TRBJ1-5; D is ambiguous. Trimming took 4 bases from V and 4 from J, leaving 20 bases between them. The CDR3 length is 17 residues. Germline V gene sequence: CDR1 MGHRA, CDR2 YSYEKL. The CDR3 sequence: CASSPYPRVSGNQPQHF. In DNA, the CDR3 is TGCGCCAGCAGCCCCTATCCGCGGGTTTCGGGGAATCAGCCCCAGCATTTT.